This T cell receptor beta chain came from a study of vaccination and CD4 T cells after COVID-19. Described time point: late sampling 161 to 241 days after vaccination in three convalescent patients. TCRdb redid the calling of the PCR reads with MiXCR, one entry per CDR3 protein. Seen here are approximately 30,000 distinct CDR3 sequences, roughly 51% observed once, and the top ten hold less than 6.5%. The sequence was collected from a human donor who had recovered from COVID-19. Sequencing used CD4+ T cells from blood, obtained about 7 months after SARS-CoV-2 vaccination.

The CDR3 is CASSYLGRRTDTQYF. DNA of the CDR3: TGTGCCAGCAGTTACCTAGGACGGCGCACAGATACGCAGTATTTT. The J gene is TRBJ2-3, the V gene TRBV27; unclear D gene. With 4 bases removed from V and 1 base from J, the gap between germline ends came to 12 bases. This CDR3 has 15 amino acids. Germline assignment: CDR1 MNHEY and CDR2 SMNVEV (reference sequence).